These 24 T cell receptor beta chains were all obtained from the same sample, sequenced in a study of kidney transplant recipient with SARS-CoV-2 infection. TCRdb independently ran MiXCR on the reads; one entry per CDR3 protein. The sample includes some 220,000 distinct CDR3 sequences, 25% to 35% of them seen just once. Source: a blood sample, taken at baseline and between days 110 and 120 from a kidney transplant recipient. The receptors stem from a young adult male patient who had COVID-19 and was a kidney transplant recipient. Certain T cells may be donor cells from the graft.

This clonotype was observed many times. V is TRBV3-1 and J is TRBJ2-5; no clear D gene. The CDR3 spans 17 residues. Germline-derived CDR1 and CDR2 are LGHDT and YNNKEL (reference sequence). Deletions cut 5 bases from V and 5 bases from J, with 24 bases between. CDR3 DNA sequence: TGTGCCAGCAGCGTCAGATGTCCCATTTCTTTCTCTGAGACCCAGTACTTC. Amino acids: CASSVRCPISFSETQYF.

This clonotype was counted once. One base away lies a much larger clone, so this may be a sequencing read error. This sequence joins TRBV6-5 and TRBJ1-3; D is unresolved. The CDR3 sequence is 16 residues long. Deletions cut 3 bases from V and 2 bases from J, with 14 bases between. Germline values: CDR1 MNHEY, CDR2 SVGAGI. Written as DNA, the CDR3 is TGTGCCAGCAGTTATCCCGGGCCCGCCGCTGGAAACACCATATATTTT. It is translated as CASSYPGPAAGNTIYF.

With respect to this clonotype: A much larger clonotype is one base distant, so this may be a read error. This rearrangement joins TRBV28 to TRBJ2-4; D perhaps matches TRBD2 (6 bases). CDR3 length: 16 residues. Germline V gene data show CDR1 as MDHEN and CDR2 as SYDVKM. The CDR3 DNA follows: TGTGCCAGCAGTTTGTCCCAACAACTAGCCAAAAACACTCAGTACTTC. It codes for CASSLSQQLAKNTQYF.

This clonotype was counted at least ten times. This rearrangement joins TRBV2 to TRBJ2-7; D might be TRBD1 (6 bases). The CDR3 contains 12 residues. The V gene's germline CDR1 is SNHLY and CDR2 FYNNEI. V was clipped by 6 bases and J by 2 bases, with 8 bases between them. The CDR3 protein is CASRGDTYEQYF. The CDR3 DNA reads TGTGCCAGCAGGGGGGACACCTACGAGCAGTACTTC.

In regard to this clonotype: A much larger clone is a single base away; this may be a read error. The chain carries TRBV5-1 and TRBJ1-2; unclear D gene. CDR1 and CDR2 from the germline V gene are SGHRS and YFSETQ. CDR3 length equals 16 residues. The CDR3 DNA reads as TGCGCCAGCGAAGCGATATCGGTTCGAAAGACCTATGGCTACGCCTTC. It yields the protein CASEAISVRKTYGYAF.

About this clonotype itself: This could be a read error, since a much larger clone is one nucleotide away. The J gene is TRBJ2-7, the V gene TRBV12-3 or TRBV12-4; no clear D gene. The CDR3 runs to 12 residues. CDR3 protein: CACSSETYEQYF. In nucleotides, the CDR3 is TGTGCCTGCAGTTCCGAGACCTACGAGCAGTACTTC.

This clonotype was detected many times. This chain connects TRBV3-1 to TRBJ2-2; 12 nucleotides line up with TRBD2. J gave up 7 bases and V 0 bases, and 9 bases lay outside the gene matches. The CDR3 runs to 18 residues. Looked up from germline, CDR1 is LGHDT and CDR2 is YNNKEL (reference sequence). As DNA, the CDR3 is TGTGCCAGCAGCCAAGACCATCGACTAGCGGGAGCCGGCGGGGAGCTGTTTTTT. It encodes CASSQDHRLAGAGGELFF.

Concerning this clonotype itself: A much larger clone differs from this one at a single base, so this may be a read error. The CDR3 ends on some other residue instead of the conserved phenylalanine or tryptophan, so this is likely a read error. This chain uses TRBV4-3 with TRBJ2-5; D gene ambiguous. Gene TRBJ2-7 matches the end of the DNA better, so the J call may be wrong. In germline, CDR1 is LGHNA, CDR2 YSLEER. The CDR3 has 15 residues. In DNA, the CDR3 is TGCGCCAGCAGCCAAGATAAAGGGTTCTCCTACGAGCAGTACCTC. Translation: CASSQDKGFSYEQYL.

This clonotype has a count of ten or more. The gene calls are TRBV2 and TRBJ1-5, with D possibly matching TRBD1 (6 bases). The CDR3 length is 15 residues. From germline, CDR1 is SNHLY and CDR2 FYNNEI. V dropped 10 bases and J dropped 0 bases, with 16 bases sitting between them. The CDR3 DNA reads as TGTGCCAACCCGGAAGGACAGAGTAGCAATCAGCCCCAGCATTTT. This translates into CANPEGQSSNQPQHF.

Comment on this clonotype: One base separates it from a far larger clone, so it is likely a read error. The chain carries TRBV7-9 and TRBJ2-7, with no clear D. In germline, CDR1 is SEHNR, CDR2 FQNEAQ (reference sequence). The CDR3 extends over 11 amino acids. The CDR3 DNA is TGTGCCAGCAGCTTACGTTACGAGCAGTGCTTC. Encoded protein: CASSLRYEQCF.

In regard to this clonotype: A much more abundant neighbour one base away suggests this may be a read error. The chain recombines TRBV3-1 with TRBJ2-7; the D call may be TRBD1 or TRBD2 (5 bases each). The length of the CDR3 is 14 residues. CDR1 and CDR2 from the germline V gene are LGHDT and YNNKEL (reference sequence). Trimming stripped 7 bases from V and 0 bases from J, with 13 bases between. The CDR3 loop reads CASNPRDASYEQYF. CDR3 bases: TGTGCCAGCAACCCCCGGGACGCCTCCTACGAGCAGTACTTC.

The rearrangement links TRBV12-3 or TRBV12-4 to TRBJ2-1; D is possibly TRBD2 (5 bases). The V end was cut by 5 bases, the J end by 0 bases, with 11 bases between. The CDR3 has 15 amino acids. The CDR3 nucleotides are TGTGCCAGCAGTCCCCTGGGGAGCTCCTACAATGAGCAGTTCTTC. Encoded protein: CASSPLGSSYNEQFF.

The chain links TRBV7-9 to TRBJ2-1, with D perhaps TRBD1 (5 bases). Trimming stripped 3 bases from V and 0 bases from J, with 9 bases between. The CDR3 is 15 residues long. Per the germline V gene, CDR1 is SEHNR and CDR2 is FQNEAQ (reference sequence). In nucleotides, the CDR3 is TGTGCCAGCAGCTTCCCCAGGGCCTCCTACAATGAGCAGTTCTTC. Translated, it gives CASSFPRASYNEQFF.

This clonotype was observed at least ten times. The chain joins TRBV19 to TRBJ1-2; TRBD1 might be the D (5 bases). The CDR3 has 17 amino acids. Germline V gives CDR1 LNHDA, CDR2 SQIVND (reference sequence). V dropped 5 bases and J dropped 4 bases, with 23 bases sitting between them. DNA of the CDR3: TGTGCCAGTAGTCATGCGCGGACAAATCGAAAGACCTATGGCTACACCTTC. The encoded protein is CASSHARTNRKTYGYTF.

At least ten counts were recorded for this clonotype. This chain connects TRBV27 to TRBJ2-7; TRBD1 aligns across 8 bases. J lost 3 bases, V lost 5 bases, and 6 bases had no gene match. The germline gives CDR1 MNHEY, CDR2 SMNVEV (reference sequence). The CDR3 is made up of 14 amino acids. This CDR3 reads CASSLGQALYEQYF. CDR3 DNA: TGTGCCAGCAGTCTGGGACAGGCCCTCTACGAGCAGTACTTC.

This clonotype was found many times. The V and J genes are TRBV5-4 and TRBJ1-2; D gene unclear. CDR1 SGHNT and CDR2 YYREEE come from the germline V gene (reference sequence). V was pared by 6 bases and J by 4 bases, with 22 bases between. The CDR3 covers 16 residues. CDR3 amino acids: CASIVRVPGKTYGYTF. The CDR3 DNA reads TGTGCCAGCATCGTCCGCGTACCAGGAAAGACCTATGGCTACACCTTC.

About this clonotype: A much larger clone differs by one base, so this may be a read error. Written as DNA, the CDR3 is TGTGCCAGCAGCTTAGATCGCTGGGGGAGTGGCTACGAGCAGTGCTTC. It translates to CASSLDRWGSGYEQCF. This sequence joins TRBV11-2 and TRBJ2-5; D could derive from TRBD1 or TRBD2 (5 bases each). CDR3 length: 16 residues. Germline V CDR1 and CDR2: SGHAT, FQNNGV.

Comments on this clonotype: With a much larger clone just one base away, this may be a read error. The chain combines TRBV9 with TRBJ1-6; 7 bases are shared with TRBD1. V lost 2 bases to trimming and J lost 11 bases; unmatched junction nucleotides: 10. Germline V gives CDR1 SGDLS, CDR2 YYNGEE. The CDR3 extends over 15 amino acids. As DNA, the CDR3 is TGTGCCAGCAGCGTCGGGGGGACAGCCACTCCACCCCTCCACTTT. Its translation: CASSVGGTATPPLHF.

To note about this clonotype: This may come from a read error, since a much larger clone is one base off. The chain recombines TRBV27 with TRBJ2-4; 9 bases fit TRBD1. The closer fit of TRBJ2-5 to the DNA end suggests the J call may be wrong. The CDR3 is 14 amino acids. Germline lookup yields CDR1 MNHEY and CDR2 SMNVEV (reference sequence). CDR3 region: CASSWDRETETQYF. CDR3 nucleotide sequence: TGTGCCAGCAGTTGGGACAGGGAGACGGAGACCCAGTACTTC.

This clonotype has a count of ten or more. The chain carries TRBV29-1 and TRBJ1-2; no definite D call. Germline loops: CDR1 SQVTM, CDR2 ANQGSEA. The CDR3 extends over 14 amino acids. Deletions cut 1 base from V and 4 bases from J, with 13 bases between. The CDR3 DNA is TGCAGCGTTGAAGCACTAACATCCCGCTATGGCTACACCTTC. It encodes CSVEALTSRYGYTF.

In the case of this clonotype: A much larger clone lies a single base off, so this may be a read error. CDR3 amino acids: CASSLGRGPFDTDTQYF. As DNA, the CDR3 is TGTGCCAGCAGCTTAGGAAGGGGGCCGTTTGACACAGATACGCAGTATTTT. The rearrangement uses TRBV7-2 and TRBJ2-3; 7 bases agree with TRBD1. Germline V gives CDR1 SGHTA, CDR2 FQGNSA. CDR3 length equals 17 residues. J lost 2 bases, V lost 1 base, and 9 bases had no gene match.

There are many counts of this clonotype. The chain is built from TRBV7-2 and TRBJ2-5; 14 bases line up with TRBD2. The J segment lost 5 bases and the V segment lost 4 bases, leaving 9 bases of the junction unmatched. Germline CDR1 is SGHTA and CDR2 is FQGNSA. The CDR3 is made up of 17 amino acids. The CDR3 nucleotides read TGTGCCAGCAGCTCAAGGGGGACTAGCGGGAGCTTGGAGACCCAGTACTTC. The encoded protein is CASSSRGTSGSLETQYF.

This clonotype appeared many times. The V and J genes are TRBV6-5 and TRBJ1-2, with D perhaps matching TRBD1 (6 bases). Germline CDR1 is MNHEY and CDR2 is SVGAGI. The CDR3 covers 14 residues. V dropped 7 bases and J dropped 1 base, with 13 bases sitting between them. CDR3 sequence: CASTGHHLNYGYTF. In nucleotides, the CDR3 is TGTGCCAGCACGGGACACCATCTTAACTATGGCTACACCTTC.

In regard to this clonotype: A read error may explain this, as a much larger clone is one base away. The chain carries TRBV6-5 and TRBJ2-2; D perhaps matches TRBD2 (6 bases). This CDR3 is 14 amino acids long. Germline CDR1 MNHEY, CDR2 SVGAGI. The chain's CDR3 is CTSKGLGNTGELFF. The DNA of the CDR3 is TGTACCAGCAAGGGACTGGGGAACACCGGGGAGCTGTTTTTT.